This T cell receptor beta chain is from a study of OX40 agonist ivuxolimab in advanced cancers. At the level of the study: Patients achieving partial responses numbered three: one hepatocellular carcinoma case and two cutaneous melanoma cases. General study results and limits: The CD4+ and CD8+ T cells in the blood had expanded clonally by week 6 at 0.1 to 3.0 mg/kg.

With respect to this clone: Its target is not known.

Assay used: immunoSEQ multiplex PCR; TCRdb lists only in-frame clones, some missing. The profile shows 30,000 to 45,000 clones, about 93% of them singletons. V was trimmed by 4 bases and J by 0 bases, leaving 13 bases between them. Germline CDR1 MNHEY, CDR2 SMNVEV (reference sequence). CDR3 length: 15 residues. The material was CD4+ or CD8+ T cells sorted from blood, obtained in a trial of the OX40 agonist ivuxolimab. The chain is built from TRBV27 and TRBJ2-7; D is possibly TRBD1 (6 bases). This TCR derives from an adult with an advanced solid tumor such as melanoma, head and neck, liver or kidney cancer. The CDR3 DNA reads TGTGCCAGCAGTTCACGGACAGAGAGCTCCTACGAGCAGTACTTC. Residues: CASSSRTESSYEQYF.